This TCR beta chain was sequenced in a study of CD8 T cells in Susac syndrome. Sequencing of TCR beta was performed on blood CD8+ and CD4+ T cells. Patients with stable or active relapsing-remitting disease, all of them treatment-naive, made up the multiple sclerosis controls. The RNA input was roughly 0.45 to 1 ug, and it was reverse transcribed with random hexamers. By means of immunoSEQ multiplex PCR, TCR beta CDR3 spanning 54 Vbeta and 13 Jbeta underwent amplification. A single record per CDR3 protein comes from TCRdb applying MiXCR to the immunoSEQ multiplex PCR reads. The data show around 200,000 distinct CDR3 sequences, more than 85% seen once. With 1 base removed from V and 0 bases from J, the gap between germline ends came to 19 bases. Germline CDR1 reads SGHDT; CDR2 reads YYEEEE. The CDR3 is made up of 18 amino acids.

Sequenced material: CD8+ T cells from PBMCs. This TCR was sampled from a human donor with multiple sclerosis. This chain links TRBV5-6 with TRBJ1-2, with D possibly TRBD1 on 5 matching bases. CDR3 in amino acids: CASSLLGTDHDPNYGYTF. The CDR3 nucleotides are TGTGCCAGCAGCTTGTTAGGGACCGACCATGACCCTAACTATGGCTACACCTTC. The full variable domain, completed using reference TRBV5-6 and TRBJ1-2, is DAGVTQSPTHLIKTRGQQVTLRCSPKSGHDTVSWYQQALGQGPQFIFQYYEEEERQRGNFPDRFSGHQFPNYSSELNVNALLLGDSALYLCASSLLGTDHDPNYGYTFGSGTRLTVV.